This is a list of T cell receptor beta chains from one sample in a study of blood T cell repertoires in COVID-19. Sequencing used immunoSEQ multiplex PCR; TCRdb keeps in-frame clones, though not all of them. The data hold about 89,000 clones, with 90% to 95% observed a single time. Sequenced input: peripheral blood. These receptors came from a human donor with active COVID-19. The donor label of this sample is uncertain. Each CDR3 is given without its conserved first and last residue. D genes are given only for firm matches.

TRBD1 TRBV3-1/TRBV3-2 ASSLYRGRAYEQY
TRBD1 TRBV7-9 ASSAARGPDEQY
- TRBV24-1 ATSDSGYGYT
TRBD1 TRBV19 ASSFLQGLEEKLF
- TRBV29-1 SVVRGTSYEQY
TRBD1 TRBV5-4 ASSPLRGQGNSYEQY
- TRBV9 ASSVAGGGEQF
- TRBV28 ASSFNVGRSDN
TRBD1 TRBV7-9 ASSPAGQGNYEQY
TRBD1 TRBV5-4 ASSLQGAGTDTQY
TRBD1 TRBV4-1 ASSLWGQGGSPLH
- TRBV6-5 ASSYSTGSSEKLF
TRBD1 TRBV5-1 ASSGRDRDNEQF
TRBD1 TRBV11-2 ASSIRQGPEAF
TRBD1 TRBV29-1 SVPRQGTSYEQY
- TRBV18 ASSPSGGVSYEQY
- TRBV19 ASSTRGFGYEQY
- TRBV18 ASSPPVLAGQSLY
- TRBV6-4 ASSDYPQETQY
TRBD2 TRBV7-6 ASSKRPGTSGSSPQETQY
TRBD2 TRBV10-3 AISGPKGGGRTDTQY
TRBD1 TRBV6-5 ASSNRQGRSVEQY
- TRBV20-1 SARGAAQF
- TRBV24-1 ATSAGFNEKLF
TRBD2 TRBV27 ASSLKASGAANTGELF
TRBD1 TRBV7-6 ASSAQGGTEAF
TRBD1 TRBV5-1 ASSLDGQVYAYEQY
- TRBV27 ASSYRVSTEAF
- TRBV19 ASSISQGINQPQH
TRBD2 TRBV24-1 ATKTGSGSTETQY
- TRBV4-1 ASSQDSLSNYGYT
TRBD2 TRBV6-1 ASSDGLAGGKQETQY
- TRBV5-1 ASSRDSTGSGNTIY
- TRBV14 ASSQAQGRQETQY
TRBD2 TRBV28 ASSPVNLAGFY
TRBD1 TRBV6-1 ASSDRRNRDRGQEHYEQY
- TRBV24-1 ATSDFGNEQF
TRBD2 TRBV24-1 ATSGGTRGRDTQY
TRBD1 TRBV28 ASSSLYTGTGGNNEQF
- TRBV5-6 ASSFGDGYT
- TRBV29-1 SVEPWGTGGGTGELF
- TRBV11-3 ASSSRDSSNEQF
TRBD2 TRBV3-1/TRBV3-2 ASSQVGGDTQY
- TRBV5-1 ASSLAVDTDTQY
TRBD2 TRBV27 ASSLAGGHRELF